Below, one T cell receptor (beta chain) is given with its context. Participants' own reports of clinical history determined their cohort assignment. V was cut by 3 bases and J by 5 bases, with 13 bases left in between. The germline gives CDR1 WSHSY, CDR2 SAAADI. This CDR3 region has 14 residues. This specimen belongs to a study of blood T cell repertoires in COVID-19. In the study overall: Italy, Spain and the United States were the sources of the convalescent and acute COVID-19 samples.

TCRdb keeps only in-frame clones here, not all; method: immunoSEQ multiplex PCR. This table holds 130,000 or so clones, 84% found once. Sequencing was performed on PBMCs or T cells enriched from blood (not recorded which). The TCR was taken from a woman under 40 who had recovered from COVID-19. The chain combines TRBV10-2 with TRBJ1-2; D gene uncertain. As DNA, the CDR3 is TGCGCCAGCAGTGATTCGACATCGTGGTATGGCTACACCTTC. This sequence encodes CASSDSTSWYGYTF.